One sample yielded the 16 T cell receptor beta chains listed below, sequenced in a study of T cells in Graves' hyperthyroidism and ophthalmopathy. The CDR3 regions of TCR beta were amplified from RNA transcripts. A set of HTBI primers served as the primers for a first-round RT-PCR of the TCR CDR3. Each CDR3 protein gets one entry after TCRdb re-called the multiplex PCR reads with MiXCR. The repertoire holds about half a million distinct CDR3 sequences, with around 24% as singletons. The sample was blood. These receptors originate from a woman aged 25 to 45 with Graves' ophthalmopathy.

The sample holds many counts of this clonotype. The chain uses TRBV12-3 or TRBV12-4 and TRBJ2-5, with 11 positions matching TRBD2. J gave up 3 bases and V 9 bases, and 9 bases lay outside the gene matches. This CDR3 is 15 amino acids long. The chain's CDR3 is CASKNRLAGKETQYF. The CDR3 bases are TGTGCCAGTAAAAACCGACTAGCGGGAAAAGAGACCCAGTACTTC.

This clonotype appeared many times. The chain carries TRBV20-1 and TRBJ2-7; 7 bases align to TRBD1. Trimming took 0 bases from V and 7 from J; bases not matched to a gene: 15. The length of the CDR3 is 16 residues. Germline CDR1 DFQATT, CDR2 SNEGSKA (reference sequence). The CDR3 loop reads CSARDSGTGVPEEQYF. As DNA, the CDR3 is TGCAGTGCTAGAGATAGTGGCACAGGGGTCCCCGAGGAGCAGTACTTC.

At least ten counts were recorded for this clonotype. The chain joins TRBV13 to TRBJ1-2; no clear D gene. V was cut by 0 bases and J by 5 bases, with 10 bases left in between. This CDR3 is built from 14 residues. CDR1 is PRHDT, CDR2 FYEKMQ, per germline (reference sequence). CDR3 DNA sequence: TGTGCCAGCAGCTTAGGGCAGCTGGGGTATGGCTACACCTTC. Its translation is CASSLGQLGYGYTF.

This sequence joins TRBV14 and TRBJ1-2, with a possible D match to TRBD1 (6 bases). This CDR3 spans 15 amino acids. V lost 4 bases to trimming and J lost 2 bases, with 14 bases between them. Germline lookup yields CDR1 SGHDN and CDR2 FVKESK. This CDR3 reads CASSRLGQTNYGYTF. The CDR3 bases are TGTGCCAGCAGCCGATTAGGACAGACGAACTATGGCTACACCTTC.

This clonotype was counted many times. The chain employs TRBV7-3 and TRBJ2-7, with TRBD1 matching 8 bases. The CDR3 is 18 amino acids. With V trimmed by 5 bases and J by 1 base, 16 bases remained unmatched. Germline CDR1 reads SGHTA; CDR2 reads FQGTGA. The CDR3 DNA is TGTGCCAGCAGCCCGCCGGACAGGGCGGTTGGTGGGTCCTACGAGCAGTACTTC. This encodes CASSPPDRAVGGSYEQYF.

In nucleotides, the CDR3 is TGTGCCAGCAGTGAAGGGCGGACAGGGTTCCGCTATGGCTACACCTTC. Its protein product is CASSEGRTGFRYGYTF. This chain joins TRBV2 and TRBJ1-2, with TRBD1 matching over 8 bases. Germline CDR1 is SNHLY and CDR2 is FYNNEI. Trimming removed 1 base from V and 4 bases from J; junction bases left unmatched: 8. This CDR3 has 16 residues.

This chain connects TRBV6-1 to TRBJ2-7; 8 bases map to TRBD2. CDR3 length: 15 residues. V dropped 6 bases and J dropped 2; count of bases not matched to a gene: 9. Germline V gene sequence: CDR1 MNHNS, CDR2 SASEGT. This CDR3 is CASRSLAGGPYEQYF. CDR3 sequence (DNA): TGTGCCAGCAGATCCTTGGCGGGGGGACCCTACGAGCAGTACTTC.

Of note for this clonotype: The junction does not match germline at one end; this may be a read error. The rearrangement joins TRBV15 to TRBJ1-1, with D tentatively TRBD1 (6 bases). Germline CDR1 and CDR2: LNHNV and YYDKDF (reference sequence). The CDR3 runs 15 residues. The CDR3 bases are TGTGCCACCAGCAGAGCTCGAGGGACAAGGACTGATGCTTTCTTT. It codes for CATSRARGTRTDAFF.

This clonotype was counted ten times or more. This chain joins TRBV11-1 and TRBJ1-1; D might be TRBD1 (5 bases). The CDR3 has 16 amino acids. Trimming shortened V by 5 bases and J by 5 bases, and 21 bases separated the two germline ends. Germline CDR1 reads SGHAT; CDR2 reads FQDESV (reference sequence). CDR3 protein: CASSPPTAGGVTEAFF. The CDR3 bases are TGTGCCAGCAGCCCACCCACGGCCGGGGGGGTTACTGAAGCTTTCTTT. The full variable domain, its missing parts supplied by reference TRBV11-1 and TRBJ1-1, is EAEVAQSPRYKITEKSQAVAFWCDPISGHATLYWYRQILGQGPELLVQFQDESVVDDSQLPKDRFSAERLKGVDSTLKIQPAELGDSAMYLCASSPPTAGGVTEAFFGQGTRLTVV.

This clonotype has ten or more counts. The rearrangement links TRBV7-2 to TRBJ2-5, with D possibly TRBD2 on 6 matching bases. This CDR3 is built from 14 residues. Trimming shortened V by 1 base and J by 5 bases, and 11 bases separated the two germline ends. Per the germline V gene, CDR1 is SGHTA and CDR2 is FQGNSA. CDR3 nucleotide sequence: TGTGCCAGCAGCTTAGGGGGGGTCCCCGAGACCCAGTACTTC. Encoded protein: CASSLGGVPETQYF.

This clonotype was seen at least ten times. This chain links TRBV6-5 with TRBJ2-7, with 9 bases fitting TRBD1. The germline gives CDR1 MNHEY, CDR2 SVGAGI. V gave up 6 bases and J gave up 4 bases; unmatched junction bases: 4. The CDR3 is 13 residues long. CDR3 region: CASRRDREYEQYF. The DNA for the CDR3 is TGTGCCAGCAGGAGGGACAGGGAGTACGAGCAGTACTTC.

This clonotype was seen repeatedly, ten times or more. Possible read error: a much larger clone is one base away. The genes are TRBV12-3 or TRBV12-4 and TRBJ1-5; 7 nucleotides match TRBD1. V shed 4 bases and J 0 bases; nucleotides not matched to a gene: 3. CDR3 length: 15 residues. CDR3 region: CASSSGTDSNQPQHF. CDR3 nucleotide sequence: TGTGCCAGCAGTTCGGGGACAGATAGCAATCAGCCCCAGCATTTT.

This clonotype showed up just a few times. J is TRBJ2-4 and V is TRBV6-1, with 8 bases lining up with TRBD1. This CDR3 spans 17 amino acids. Trimming at V came to 4 bases and at J to 0 bases, leaving 8 bases not matched to a gene. The germline CDR1 and CDR2 sequences are MNHNS and SASEGT. The CDR3 spells CASSGLDRGLAKNIQYF. CDR3 DNA: TGTGCCAGCAGTGGACTAGACAGGGGCCTAGCCAAAAACATTCAGTACTTC.

The chain recombines TRBV29-1 with TRBJ1-2, with D uncertain. CDR3 length: 12 residues. Germline-derived CDR1 and CDR2 are SQVTM and ANQGSEA. V lost 6 bases and J lost 3, with 11 bases in between. The CDR3 DNA reads TGCAGCGTCAGGTCCCGCCACTATGGCTACACCTTC. This gives the protein CSVRSRHYGYTF.

This sequence joins TRBV5-1 and TRBJ1-1, with D tentatively TRBD1 (5 bases). This CDR3 spans 14 amino acids. V shed 2 bases and J shed 0 bases, with 8 bases lying between them. Germline V CDR1 and CDR2: SGHRS, YFSETQ. CDR3 loop: CASSLQEVNTEAFF. The DNA for the CDR3 is TGCGCCAGCAGCTTACAGGAGGTGAACACTGAAGCTTTCTTT.

This clonotype was seen at least ten times. The chain carries TRBV30 and TRBJ2-5; no clear D gene. The CDR3 totals 14 residues. In germline, CDR1 is GTSNPN, CDR2 SVGIG (reference sequence). Trimming shortened V by 0 bases and J by 2 bases, and 10 bases separated the two germline ends. The CDR3 DNA sequence: TGTGCCTGGAGTGTCCAGGCAATACAAGAGACCCAGTACTTC. This encodes CAWSVQAIQETQYF.